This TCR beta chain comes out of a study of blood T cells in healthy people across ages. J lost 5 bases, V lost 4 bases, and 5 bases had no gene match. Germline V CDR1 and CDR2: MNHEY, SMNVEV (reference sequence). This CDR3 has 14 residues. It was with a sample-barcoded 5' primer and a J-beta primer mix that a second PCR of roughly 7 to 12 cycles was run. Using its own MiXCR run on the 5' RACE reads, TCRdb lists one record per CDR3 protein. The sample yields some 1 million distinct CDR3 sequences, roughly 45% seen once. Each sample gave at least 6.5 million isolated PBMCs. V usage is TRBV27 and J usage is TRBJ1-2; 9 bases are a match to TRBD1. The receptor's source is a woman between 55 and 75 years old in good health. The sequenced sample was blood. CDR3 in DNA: TGTGCCAGCAGTTCTCATGACAGGGGGTATGGCTACACCTTC. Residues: CASSSHDRGYGYTF.